The T cell receptor beta chain under discussion was sequenced for a study of shared clonotypes between healthy human individuals. Overall study: Sampling drew on donors who were two women and a few men aged 18 to 49.

The donors were adults (healthy and HIV-negative) with no recent acute infections or vaccinations. Caucasian adults residing in Nashville, Tennessee made up all the donors. Over several immunoSEQ plates, each subset's genomic DNA was distributed in even portions. The table came from immunoSEQ multiplex PCR; TCRdb's copy has only in-frame clones and leaves some out. Among millions of clones listed, 85% to 95% were seen once. V was shortened by 8 bases and J by 0 bases, with 11 bases between the two germline ends. Looked up from germline, CDR1 is ENHRY and CDR2 is SYGVKD. This CDR3 comprises 15 residues.

The TCR originated in a man aged 18 to 29 in good health. Some clones in this sample may be carry-over from other donors' samples. Source material: naive CD4+ T cells from PBMCs. Subset in this sample: CD45RA+ positively selected. The chain links TRBV10-3 to TRBJ2-6; D unresolved. The CDR3 DNA is TGTGCCATCGAAGAAAAGAGCTCTGGGGCCAACGTCCTGACTTTC. As protein: CAIEEKSSGANVLTF.